The text below deals with one TCR beta chain. CDR3 length: 15 amino acids. V lost 1 base and J lost 3, with 14 bases in between. Germline lookup yields CDR1 SGHRS and CDR2 YFSETQ. The sample is drawn from a study of cytomegalovirus exposure and HLA in healthy donors. Repertoires were generated with immunoSEQ multiplex PCR, while TCRdb's copy carries only in-frame clones and drops some. This sample carries some 240,000 clones, approximately 83% of them seen once, and the ten largest clones take about 1.2%. Sequences were obtained from PBMCs. This TCR derives from a woman in her twenties or thirties in good health and CMV-seropositive. V usage is TRBV5-1 and J usage is TRBJ2-7; D is ambiguous. The CDR3 loop reads CASSLTGLIIYEQYF. The CDR3 nucleotides read TGCGCCAGCAGCTTGACGGGTTTGATAATCTACGAGCAGTACTTC.